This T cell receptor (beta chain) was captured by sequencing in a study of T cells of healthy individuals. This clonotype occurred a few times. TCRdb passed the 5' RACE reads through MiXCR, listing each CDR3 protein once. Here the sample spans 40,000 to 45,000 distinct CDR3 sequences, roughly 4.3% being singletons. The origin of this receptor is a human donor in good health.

CDR3 DNA sequence: TGTGCCAGCAGTGAAGCTTCTTTGTCCCTGATCTATGGCTACACCTTC. Protein product: CASSEASLSLIYGYTF. This chain joins TRBV6-1 and TRBJ1-2; D is unclear. This CDR3 has 16 residues. Germline V gene lookup returns CDR1 MNHNS and CDR2 SASEGT. The V and J ends lost 0 bases and 4 bases respectively, with 15 bases between them.